The rows below give T cell receptor beta chains drawn from one sample of a study of CXCR3-negative and CXCR3-positive naive CD8 T cells. TCRdb reprocessed the 5' RACE reads and stores each CDR3 protein as one record, lacking DNA. The table lists 40,000 to 50,000 distinct CDR3 sequences, with roughly 2.5% in the top ten. Input material: naive CXCR3- CD8+ T cells from blood. These receptor sequences come from a human donor in good health. Some clones in this sample may be carry-over from other donors' samples. The CDR3 runs from the conserved cysteine through the conserved F or W.

j_call	v_call	cdr3_aa
TRBJ2-3	TRBV29-1	CSGWTPQREGLTDTQYF
TRBJ1-1	TRBV7-9	CASSLGSGTKSGGTEAFF
TRBJ2-7	TRBV6-2/TRBV6-3	CASSHRTGGYEQYF
TRBJ2-7	TRBV28	CASNLGRQGGREQYF
TRBJ2-7	TRBV7-6	CASSSLANSYEQYF
TRBJ2-7	TRBV7-9	CASSLEGGSSYEQYF
TRBJ1-5	TRBV14	CASSPTGLQPQHF
TRBJ1-5	TRBV12-3/TRBV12-4	CASSLANQPQHF
TRBJ1-2	TRBV27	CASSPGGAGGYTF
TRBJ2-4	TRBV4-3	CASSQEVLGSKNIQYF
TRBJ2-7	TRBV19	CASSISPGRQYEQYF
TRBJ1-2	TRBV4-2	CASSQEQRGASTFINGYTF
TRBJ2-5	TRBV29-1	CSVEATDGETQYF
TRBJ2-7	TRBV10-1	CASSESEINEQYF
TRBJ1-2	TRBV20-1	CSARGGPGYGYTF
TRBJ2-4	TRBV24-1	CATSSDQKNIQYF
TRBJ2-1	TRBV5-6	CASSSPERRGGSNEQFF
TRBJ1-2	TRBV28	CASSETGTGYTF
TRBJ2-7	TRBV12-3/TRBV12-4	CASSFGDSSYEQYF
TRBJ2-2	TRBV20-1	CSAEVGGSNTGELFF
TRBJ2-5	TRBV28	CASSSLGSLDHETQYF
TRBJ2-3	TRBV29-1	CSTLAGASTDTQYF
TRBJ2-7	TRBV20-1	CSAREVQGGYEQYF
TRBJ2-7	TRBV25-1	CASSQSAYEQYF
TRBJ2-3	TRBV12-3/TRBV12-4	CASSLTSGGVDTQYF
TRBJ1-2	TRBV28	CASSPLTGDGYTF
TRBJ2-1	TRBV20-1	CSASTGDNNEQFF
TRBJ2-7	TRBV9	CASSVGNSGYEQYF
TRBJ2-1	TRBV12-3/TRBV12-4	CASSPGRGRINEQFF
TRBJ1-1	TRBV4-2	CASSPGTSEGTEAFF
TRBJ2-1	TRBV28	CASSSPKRLSPTYNEQFF
TRBJ2-5	TRBV24-1	CATSGHIQETQYF
TRBJ2-7	TRBV5-1	CASSLGGDIIYEQYF
TRBJ2-7	TRBV6-2/TRBV6-3	CASVSRTVGFREWSYEQYF
TRBJ1-4	TRBV4-3	CASSQYVLSVRTNEKLFF
TRBJ2-1	TRBV20-1	CSALGLAGGPGEQFF
TRBJ1-1	TRBV28	CASSFTGTEAFF
TRBJ2-2	TRBV6-7	CASIPAPYTGELFF
TRBJ1-1	TRBV6-5	CASNGGWGTEAFF
TRBJ1-1	TRBV4-1	CASSQATDTEAFF
TRBJ1-2	TRBV7-9	CASSPKTVPGTGGYGYTF
TRBJ2-7	TRBV29-1	CSVEMTGVSYEQYF
TRBJ2-5	TRBV2	CANRAGVTQYF
TRBJ2-1	TRBV7-9	CASSLGREYYNEQFF
TRBJ2-2	TRBV20-1	CSARETGQDTGELFF
TRBJ2-3	TRBV29-1	CSVEGSTSAETDTQYF
TRBJ2-7	TRBV6-5	CASSPRTVFYEQYF